This TCR beta chain comes out of a study of OX40 agonist ivuxolimab in advanced cancers. In the study overall: Ivuxolimab, which targeted the costimulatory receptor OX40 (CD134), was an agonistic, fully human IgG2 monoclonal antibody. Intravenous ivuxolimab was administered to patients every 2 weeks at six dose levels: 0.01, 0.1, 0.3, 1.5, 3 and 10 mg/kg. The paper covers the monotherapy dose-escalation part of the phase I ivuxolimab trial, which included N = 52 patients. Three dose-escalation patients achieved partial responses, one with hepatocellular carcinoma and two with cutaneous melanoma. Of the 50 to 55 dose-escalation patients, hepatocellular carcinoma was present in around 20, melanoma in roughly 15, renal cell carcinoma in 9 and head and neck cancer in 9. The dose-escalation cohort was roughly 87% male with a mean age of about 65 years, ranging from roughly 20 to 80. The point of sequencing TCRbeta in the periphery was to test whether ivuxolimab changed TCR sequence diversity and drove clonal T-cell expansion. Patients were allowed to have had prior anti-PD-1, anti-PD-L1 or anti-CTLA-4 therapy, and around two fifths of the dose-escalation patients had been treated with checkpoint inhibitors. What the research found in general, with its limitations: Which antigens the clonally expanded peripheral T cells were specific for was not determined. In partial responders in the 0.1-3.0 mg/kg groups, normalized peripheral clonal expansion was found to be among the lowest, especially among CD8+ T cells. After ivuxolimab, CD8+ T cells had more expanded clones than CD4+ T cells on average. Clonal expansion of both CD4+ and CD8+ blood T cells was observed from baseline to week 6 at doses 0.1 to 3.0 mg/kg. Low levels of normalized T-cell clonal expansion were also shown by some nonresponding patients.

On this clone itself: The clone's antigen remains unknown. No clone much larger than this one lies a single base away; base qualities are absent.

The trial excluded patients who had a history of autoimmune disease or who were on systemic immunosuppression. Peripheral blood for TCR sequencing was collected from all dose cohorts at baseline, on cycle 4 day 1, and on cycle 7 day 1. Samples were obtained from an open-label, multicenter, first-in-human phase I dose-escalation trial of ivuxolimab. Adults with locally advanced or metastatic melanoma, renal cell carcinoma, hepatocellular carcinoma or head and neck squamous cell carcinoma were enrolled in the trial. Before TCR sequencing, CD4+ T cells and CD8+ T cells from peripheral blood were sorted into separate populations. Genomic DNA was extracted from sorted cells for sequencing of the TCRbeta CDR3 region. The immunoSEQ Assay was used for sequencing of TCRbeta CDR3 regions. TCRdb took this table from immuneACCESS and kept in-frame rearrangements with V and J called. Such tables lack part of the clones; where checked against another copy, unresolved V genes explain under half of the gap, and the rest is unexplained. For this sample the table gives around 61,000 clones, of which about four fifths were detected only once. The ten largest clones add up to around 0.52% of the sample.

Here the sequenced sample was CD4+ or CD8+ T cells sorted from blood, taken in a trial of the OX40 agonist ivuxolimab. This sequence originates from an adult with an advanced solid tumor such as melanoma, head and neck, liver or kidney cancer.

The CDR3: CASSSQGSGNTIYF. Here is the DNA: TGCGCCAGCAGCTCTCAGGGTTCTGGAAACACCATATATTTT. The rearranged segments are TRBV5-1 and TRBJ1-3, with a tentative D gene TRBD1 over 5 matching bases. The CDR3, cysteine through phenylalanine, is 14 amino acids long. Of all the DNA, just the CDR3 is kept, 42 bases in frame from base 1. Relative to germline, V is 3 bases shorter and J is 1 base shorter, with 8 bases between their ends. Reading the germline V gene gives CDR1 SGHRS and CDR2 YFSETQ. Extended through the reference TRBV5-1 and TRBJ1-3 proteins, this CDR3 yields the full variable domain: KAGVTQTPRYLIKTRGQQVTLSCSPISGHRSVSWYQQTPGQGLQFLFEYFSETQRNKGNFPGRFSGRQFSNSRSEMNVSTLELGDSALYLCASSSQGSGNTIYFGEGSWLTVV.